The 29 T cell receptor beta chains reported below all come from one sample, sequenced in a study of shared clonotypes between healthy human individuals. Sequenced by immunoSEQ multiplex PCR; TCRdb stores in-frame clones only, minus some. This table has 1,400,000 or so clones, 98% to 99% appearing once. The sample was naive CD4+ T cells sorted from blood. As for subset: CD45RA+ positively selected. Receptors originate from a man aged 25 to 40 in good health.

The chain couples TRBV6-5 to TRBJ1-2; maybe TRBD1 (6 bases). V was cut by 5 bases and J by 5 bases, with 18 bases left in between. CDR3 length: 15 amino acids. The germline gives CDR1 MNHEY, CDR2 SVGAGI. CDR3 in amino acids: CASSSPGGGYYGYTF. In nucleotides, the CDR3 is TGTGCCAGCAGTAGCCCCGGGGGCGGGTATTATGGCTACACCTTC.

V usage is TRBV2 and J usage is TRBJ1-2, with 8 bases fitting TRBD1. CDR1 is SNHLY and CDR2 is FYNNEI in the germline V gene. The CDR3 is 17 amino acids. Trimming took 2 bases from V and 4 from J; bases not matched to a gene: 12. CDR3 sequence reads: CASSEPTGVSPFYGYTF. CDR3 DNA sequence: TGTGCCAGCAGTGAACCGACAGGGGTATCCCCCTTCTATGGCTACACCTTC.

This chain uses TRBV13 with TRBJ1-5; D not certain. V was clipped by 0 bases and J by 9 bases, with 12 bases between them. This CDR3 has 14 amino acids. Per the germline V gene, CDR1 is PRHDT and CDR2 is FYEKMQ (reference sequence). The CDR3 protein is CASSLGRLHRPQHF. The CDR3 DNA sequence: TGTGCCAGCAGCTTAGGTCGGCTACATCGGCCCCAGCATTTT. Looking up the rest from reference TRBV13 and TRBJ1-5 gives the full variable domain: AAGVIQSPRHLIKEKRETATLKCYPIPRHDTVYWYQQGPGQDPQFLISFYEKMQSDKGSIPDRFSAQQFSDYHSELNMSSLELGDSALYFCASSLGRLHRPQHFGDGTRLSIL.

As for this clone: In the same sample, other DNA sequences code for this CDR3. The CDR3 region is CSARDPYEQYF. Here the CDR3 DNA reads TGCAGTGCTAGAGATCCCTACGAGCAGTACTTC. This chain joins TRBV20-1 and TRBJ2-7; no reliable D call. This CDR3 region has 11 residues. The V gene's germline CDR1 is DFQATT and CDR2 SNEGSKA (reference sequence). V shed 0 bases and J shed 2 bases, with 2 bases lying between them.

The chain carries TRBV19 and TRBJ2-1; the D gene is possibly TRBD1 (5 bases). Trimming left V 5 bases short and J 3 bases short, with 8 bases between. CDR3 length equals 13 residues. The germline CDR1 and CDR2 sequences are LNHDA and SQIVND (reference sequence). The CDR3 here is CASSADSYNEQFF. CDR3 nucleotides: TGTGCCAGTAGTGCAGACAGCTACAATGAGCAGTTCTTC.

This chain uses TRBV4-1 with TRBJ1-3; D perhaps matches TRBD1 (5 bases). The V end was cut by 2 bases, the J end by 2 bases, with 10 bases between. This CDR3 is 15 amino acids long. Germline V lookup: CDR1 MGHRA, CDR2 YSYEKL. This CDR3 reads CASSQKGTPGNTIYF. CDR3 DNA: TGCGCCAGCAGCCAAAAGGGGACGCCTGGAAACACCATATATTTT.

This rearrangement joins TRBV6-5 to TRBJ2-1; 12 bases match TRBD2. Looked up from germline, CDR1 is MNHEY and CDR2 is SVGAGI. The CDR3 runs 14 residues. The J segment lost 13 bases and the V segment lost 2 bases, leaving 6 bases of the junction unmatched. The CDR3 coding sequence is TGTGCCAGCAGTTACCCCGGACTAGCGGGAATACAGTTCTTC. It codes for CASSYPGLAGIQFF.

A word on this clone: Different DNA sequences within this sample yield the same CDR3. CDR3: CASSLDLGETQYF. The CDR3 nucleotides read TGTGCCAGCAGCTTAGATCTGGGAGAGACCCAGTACTTC. The chain joins TRBV11-3 to TRBJ2-5, with D unclear. The germline V and J ends were trimmed by 0 bases and 4 bases, with 6 bases remaining between them. The length of the CDR3 is 13 residues. Looked up from germline, CDR1 is SGHNT and CDR2 is YENEEA.

The chain recombines TRBV18 with TRBJ1-1; TRBD1 agrees at 8 bases. V gave up 4 bases and J gave up 0 bases; unmatched junction bases: 4. Germline CDR1 reads KGHSH; CDR2 reads LQKENI. The CDR3 has 15 amino acids. The CDR3 nucleotides are TGTGCCAGCTCACGGAGACAGGGGATGAACACTGAAGCTTTCTTT. Protein sequence: CASSRRQGMNTEAFF.

The chain has TRBV5-5 and TRBJ2-1; 8 nucleotides line up with TRBD2. Trimming cost V 5 bases and J 9 bases; bases outside gene matches: 13. The CDR3 length is 15 residues. Germline CDR1 is SGHKS and CDR2 is YYEKEE (reference sequence). In DNA, the CDR3 is TGTGCCAGCAGTTTGAGCGGGAGAAGGGTGGCTGAGCAGTTCTTC. Amino acids: CASSLSGRRVAEQFF.

The chain couples TRBV7-6 to TRBJ1-4; weak D call: TRBD1 (6 bases). Trimming removed 5 bases at V and 2 bases at J, with 15 bases between. Germline lookup yields CDR1 SGHVS and CDR2 FNYEAQ. The CDR3 has 16 amino acids. CDR3 bases: TGTGCCAGCAGCCTAGGGGGGCGTGGCACTAATGAAAAACTGTTTTTT. Translating gives CASSLGGRGTNEKLFF. The full variable domain, its missing parts supplied by reference TRBV7-6 and TRBJ1-4, is GAGVSQSPRYKVTKRGQDVALRCDPISGHVSLYWYRQALGQGPEFLTYFNYEAQQDKSGLPNDRFSAERPEGSISTLTIQRTEQRDSAMYRCASSLGGRGTNEKLFFGSGTQLSVL.

The chain employs TRBV11-3 and TRBJ2-1; possibly TRBD1 for D (5 bases). V lost 3 bases, J lost 5 bases, and 14 bases lay in between. The V gene's germline CDR1 is SGHNT and CDR2 YENEEA. The CDR3 length is 15 residues. The CDR3 is CASSFGAEENNEQFF. The CDR3 nucleotides read TGTGCCAGCAGCTTTGGGGCCGAAGAGAACAATGAGCAGTTCTTC.

The chain joins TRBV9 to TRBJ2-5; the match to TRBD2 covers 11 bases. Germline V gene lookup returns CDR1 SGDLS and CDR2 YYNGEE. There are 16 residues in the CDR3. J was trimmed by 4 bases and V by 4 bases; bases with no gene match: 9. The CDR3 here is CASSQASGRRGETQYF. The CDR3 DNA reads as TGTGCCAGCAGCCAAGCTAGCGGGAGGAGGGGAGAGACCCAGTACTTC.

The CDR3 bases are TGTGCCACCAGTGTTGCCGACTATGGCTACACCTTC. Translating it yields CATSVADYGYTF. This sequence joins TRBV15 and TRBJ1-2; no definite D call. Between the trimmed V and J ends, which lost 6 bases and 3 bases, there was a span of 8 bases. CDR3 size: 12 residues. Germline assignment: CDR1 LNHNV and CDR2 YYDKDF (reference sequence).

Note on this clone: Distinct nucleotide sequences in the sample also encode this CDR3. This sequence joins TRBV2 and TRBJ2-1; D is perhaps TRBD2 (5 bases). The V end was cut by 2 bases, the J end by 7 bases, with 6 bases between. Germline CDR1 SNHLY, CDR2 FYNNEI. The CDR3 totals 12 residues. The CDR3, as DNA: TGTGCCAGCAGTGAAAGCGGAAATGAGCAGTTCTTC. This codes for CASSESGNEQFF.

As concerns this clone: Other DNA sequences of this sample code for an identical CDR3. The chain uses TRBV6-1 and TRBJ2-7; D is tentatively TRBD1 or TRBD2 (6 bases each). Germline values: CDR1 MNHNS, CDR2 SASEGT. V lost 2 bases to trimming and J lost 2 bases, with 10 bases between them. CDR3 length equals 14 residues. CDR3 residues: CASSERGATYEQYF. The CDR3 region has the DNA TGTGCCAGCAGTGAAAGGGGGGCAACCTACGAGCAGTACTTC.

V usage is TRBV5-5 and J usage is TRBJ1-4; D remains unclear. This CDR3 contains 16 residues. V lost 0 bases and J 12 bases, leaving 21 bases between the germline ends. In germline, CDR1 is SGHKS, CDR2 YYEKEE (reference sequence). The CDR3 region is CASSLGTPSARTELFF. CDR3 nucleotide sequence: TGTGCCAGCAGCTTGGGAACCCCGAGTGCCCGGACGGAACTGTTTTTT.

This clone was seen a single time. The V gene is TRBV2, the J gene TRBJ1-4; the D is unclear. Trimming pared 6 bases from V and 5 bases from J, leaving 10 bases between. Germline V gene data show CDR1 as SNHLY and CDR2 as FYNNEI. CDR3 length: 13 amino acids. The CDR3 coding sequence is TGTGCCAGCAGCTTGGACCGGAATGAAAAACTGTTTTTT. Encoded protein: CASSLDRNEKLFF.

The chain recombines TRBV28 with TRBJ1-1; D unresolved. The CDR3 is made up of 14 amino acids. The V gene lost 4 bases and the J gene lost 1 base, with 10 bases spanning the gap. CDR1 is MDHEN, CDR2 SYDVKM, per germline. CDR3 amino acids: CASSYLKPNTEAFF. CDR3 nucleotides: TGTGCCAGCAGTTACTTAAAACCGAACACTGAAGCTTTCTTT. The variable domain in full, completed from reference TRBV28 and TRBJ1-1, reads DVKVTQSSRYLVKRTGEKVFLECVQDMDHENMFWYRQDPGLGLRLIYFSYDVKMKEKGDIPEGYSVSREKKERFSLILESASTNQTSMYLCASSYLKPNTEAFFGQGTRLTVV.

The chain employs TRBV7-2 and TRBJ1-1, with D uncertain. Per germline, CDR1 SGHTA and CDR2 FQGNSA. The CDR3 has 15 amino acids. V shed 2 bases and J shed 1 base, with 11 bases lying between them. Here the CDR3 reads CASSLSGNPNTEAFF. The DNA of the CDR3 is TGTGCCAGCAGCTTATCGGGGAACCCGAACACTGAAGCTTTCTTT.

This chain links TRBV6-4 with TRBJ1-5; 7 bases fit TRBD1. Germline V CDR1 and CDR2: MRHNA, SNTAGT. V lost 6 bases and J lost 1; bases outside the gene matches: 3. This CDR3 is built from 14 residues. The CDR3 sequence is CASSQQGSNQPQHF. CDR3 coding DNA: TGTGCCAGCAGCCAACAGGGGAGCAATCAGCCCCAGCATTTT.

The chain is built from TRBV5-4 and TRBJ2-2; possibly TRBD1 for D (5 bases). This CDR3 contains 15 residues. Deletions cut 4 bases from V and 0 bases from J, with 10 bases between. Germline-derived CDR1 and CDR2 are SGHNT and YYREEE (reference sequence). The CDR3 is CASSTDTSNTGELFF. The DNA for the CDR3 is TGTGCCAGCAGCACGGACACTTCGAACACCGGGGAGCTGTTTTTT.

J is TRBJ2-6 and V is TRBV5-1; D is unresolved. CDR1 SGHRS and CDR2 YFSETQ come from the germline V gene. The CDR3 has 15 amino acids. Trimming took off 0 bases at V and 2 bases at J, with 6 bases between the two ends. CDR3 sequence: CASSLETPGANVLTF. The CDR3 DNA reads as TGCGCCAGCAGCTTGGAGACTCCTGGGGCCAACGTCCTGACTTTC.

This chain uses TRBV5-1 with TRBJ2-7; weak D call: TRBD1 (6 bases). Germline V lookup: CDR1 SGHRS, CDR2 YFSETQ. V lost 4 bases, J lost 2 bases, and 16 bases lay in between. CDR3 size: 15 residues. The CDR3 coding sequence is TGCGCCAGCAGCACGACATGGGACACAGCCTACGAGCAGTACTTC. Encoded protein: CASSTTWDTAYEQYF.

The rearrangement joins TRBV5-8 to TRBJ1-5; unclear D gene. V was clipped by 3 bases and J by 2 bases, with 6 bases between them. The V gene's germline CDR1 is SGHTS and CDR2 YDEGEE. This CDR3 region has 13 residues. The CDR3 DNA follows: TGTGCCAGCAGCTCTGGAGGCAATCAGCCCCAGCATTTT. Amino acid sequence: CASSSGGNQPQHF.

V gene TRBV28 combines with J gene TRBJ2-7, with 12 positions matching TRBD2. V lost 7 bases to trimming and J lost 7 bases; unmatched junction nucleotides: 11. Per the germline V gene, CDR1 is MDHEN and CDR2 is SYDVKM. This CDR3 is built from 15 residues. The CDR3 DNA follows: TGTGCCAGCAATCCTAGCGGGAGGGCCTTGTATGAGCAGTACTTC. This translates into CASNPSGRALYEQYF.

The table lists this clone with a count of one. This chain links TRBV7-6 with TRBJ2-1; 8 bases are a match to TRBD2. Germline V gene sequence: CDR1 SGHVS, CDR2 FNYEAQ. The V and J ends lost 5 bases and 0 bases, in that order; junction bases with no gene match: 3. The CDR3 has 15 amino acids. This chain's CDR3 is CASSPGGGSYNEQFF. The CDR3 DNA reads as TGTGCCAGCAGCCCCGGGGGGGGCTCCTACAATGAGCAGTTCTTC.

The genes are TRBV7-9 and TRBJ1-1, with D perhaps matching TRBD1 (5 bases). Germline CDR1 SEHNR, CDR2 FQNEAQ (reference sequence). The V end was cut by 5 bases, the J end by 0 bases, with 22 bases between. This CDR3 spans 18 amino acids. The CDR3 DNA sequence: TGTGCCAGCAGCCTAACTTTAACCAGGGTAAGGATGAACACTGAAGCTTTCTTT. Translated: CASSLTLTRVRMNTEAFF.

CDR3 bases: TGTGCCAGCAGCGAATCACGAGGAGAGCCCAACTACGAGCAGTACTTC. Protein product: CASSESRGEPNYEQYF. The chain carries TRBV21-1 and TRBJ2-7; the D call in the table, TRBD2, was not verified against the DNA. TRBV21-1 is termed a pseudogene. CDR3 length: 16 residues.